This TCR beta chain was identified in a study of blood T cell repertoires in COVID-19. A single count supports this clone. The data were produced by immunoSEQ multiplex PCR, yet TCRdb's version contains in-frame clones alone and is incomplete. Here the sample spans 68,000 or so clones, 79% being singletons. V lost 4 bases to trimming and J lost 1 base; unmatched junction nucleotides: 3. Looked up from germline, CDR1 is MGHDK and CDR2 is SYGVNS. This CDR3 comprises 14 residues. The specimen sequenced was peripheral blood. The chain is built from TRBV25-1 and TRBJ2-7; 8 nucleotides align to TRBD2. The TCR was taken from a human donor in a cohort sampled during active COVID-19. The CDR3 nucleotides read TGTGCCAGCAGTGGGGGACTAGATTCCTACGAGCAGTACTTC. Its translation is CASSGGLDSYEQYF.